The subject of this entry is one TCR beta chain. The antigen this receptor binds is unknown. The input lacks base qualities; no much larger clone sits a single base away. The sample belongs to a study of cytomegalovirus exposure and HLA in healthy donors (dated by TCRdb to 2016 to 2017). Regarding the research as a whole: According to an earlier analysis of 587 of the donors, about 179 million T cells yielded 117 million unique TCR beta sequences and 250 to 350 Gb of sequence data. Around 300 gigabases of sequencing data and roughly 90 million unique TCR sequences were included in an early release covering several hundred HLA-typed donors. Among the approximately 400 genotyped donors, under 90% belonged to the genetic ancestry cluster associated with self-reported Caucasian donors. The study was designed to test whether signatures of past pathogen exposure could be identified by cataloging public T cell receptors. The study used immunosequencing to profile the T cell repertoires of some 600 subjects and linked those repertoires to cytomegalovirus serostatus. A separate validation cohort of roughly 120 different subjects was used in addition to the roughly 670-subject first cohort. To predict cytomegalovirus infection status, the study combined high-throughput TCR immunosequencing, statistical association of individual TCRs with disease status, and machine learning. In a later analysis, previously published TCR beta repertoires from more than 500 donors were re-analyzed and high-resolution HLA genotyping was added so that TCR occurrence patterns could be studied. Rather than drawing on any new phenotypic data, the later analysis identified candidate immune exposures from TCR beta sequences and the way those sequences occurred across donors. To decide whether each TCR beta V gene segment behaved as functional or pseudogenic, an earlier analysis of approximately 590 of the donors relied on high-throughput TCR beta sequencing. Alongside the repertoire data, information on donor age, sex, ethnicity and CMV serostatus was compiled. Genome-wide SNP genotypes for about 60% of the roughly 700 donors were used in a later genetic analysis, which treated that subset as a discovery cohort. All discovery cohort repertoires had been generated using a single sequencing platform. Both class I and class II loci were covered by HLA typing, at four-digit resolution. Typing coverage differed by locus: A, B, C, DRB1 and DQB1 were typed in roughly 629-630 donors, DQA1 in 522, DPA1 in around 580, and DPB1 in just under 480. Several DR-DQ haplotypes were handled as single units for association and clustering because linkage in the cohort was strong. Among roughly 400 genotyped donors of the cohort, an average of around 240,000 unique TCR beta nucleotide sequences were sequenced per donor, around a sixth of them non-productive. The research as a whole found: While some public TCRs were present in many individuals, most TCR sequences turned up only very rarely across donors. A later genetic analysis associated a missense DCLRE1C variant with V-gene and J-gene trimming of TCR beta chains, and an independent cohort replicated the association. Presence/absence analyses assumed roughly uniform sequencing depth across donors, an assumption that may not hold. The sequencing pipeline was judged likely to have produced a cluster of highly shared sequence variants as a technical artifact. A later analysis reported that several top co-occurrence clusters appeared linked to parvovirus B19, influenza, CMV and Epstein-Barr virus. A further reported finding was that TCR beta sequences accurately predicted the HLA-A and HLA-B alleles for most subjects in the first cohort. The 87-base-pair reads could not distinguish some IMGT-functional V segments, including TRBV6-2 and TRBV6-3, so those segments were excluded. Because some donors lacked HLA typing at each locus, the association tests relied only on the typed subset. CMV serostatus was the only immune exposure information available for the cohort. Correlated functional status among segregating V segments might be attributable to linkage disequilibrium, but an unknown experimental factor could not be ruled out. In an earlier analysis of approximately 590 of the donors, most TCR beta V segments appeared in productive rearrangements about 87% or about 30% of the time, broadly matching IMGT annotations. In a later analysis, TCR association rates were found to vary across HLA loci, with the most associated TCRs seen for DRB1 alleles and the fewest for HLA-C alleles. Cytomegalovirus status was reported to be diagnosed by the classifier with high specificity and sensitivity in both the original and validation cohorts. In this cohort, only TCR beta chains were sequenced, and detectable features were limited by the absence of alpha or paired-chain data. In a later analysis, HLA-associated TCR beta chains showed more clonal expansion and lower generation probabilities than non-associated chains that were equally common. In the study, some 160 TCR beta chains were listed as associated with cytomegalovirus. In a later analysis, over 15,000 TCR beta sequences were associated with specific HLA alleles at a false discovery rate of 0.05. According to the authors, the approach could potentially be generalized to other disease states and immunological phenotypes. A later genetic analysis reported fewer N-insertions in productive TCRs among donors in an Asian-associated ancestry cluster than the roughly 620-donor mean. Because counts were too low, roughly 17 rarely observed V segments, including chromosome 9 orphons, were left out of the earlier analysis of 500 to 650 of the donors. When HLA alleles, especially DR and DQ, strongly co-occurred, attributing TCR associations to individual alleles was difficult. Most CMV-associated TCR beta chains appeared to be HLA-restricted in a later analysis, and the HLA associations seemed to be driven largely by CMV exposure. In vitro tests confirmed that a few of the cytomegalovirus-associated TCR beta chains recognize cytomegalovirus antigens.

The cohort was made up of several hundred healthy bone marrow donors. All cohort members were sampled while nominally healthy, although unrecorded immune exposures were likely present. The donor tested CMV seronegative and was one of the 352 seronegative cohort members. A peripheral blood sample was provided by each donor, and peripheral blood mononuclear cells were used for TCR beta sequencing. The Qiagen DNeasy Blood Extraction Kit was used to extract genomic DNA from the blood cell samples. The method was the immunoSEQ multiplex PCR assay. For the multiplex PCR, a mixture combining 60 forward primers for TCR Vbeta segments and 13 reverse primers for TCR Jbeta segments was used. Amplification of the CDR3 region of rearranged TCR beta genes was performed with a multiplex PCR assay on genomic DNA. The amplified TCR beta libraries were sequenced on the Illumina HiSeq System as 87-base-pair reads. The published analysis was carried out like this. A later analysis tallied tens of millions of unique TCR beta chains across the roughly 610 repertoires, and about 12 million of those chains were shared by two or more donors. Raw reads were error-corrected and collapsed into unique sequences with a nearest-neighbor algorithm that merged closely related sequences to remove PCR and sequencing errors. V, D and J gene segments were assigned by aligning CDR3 sequences to IMGT reference sequences. For a sequence to be retained, at least a six-nucleotide match to both a V gene segment and a J gene segment was required. A rearrangement counted as productive if the CDR3 had no stop codons and remained in frame with V and J, and every other rearrangement counted as non-productive. CDR3 was defined by IMGT convention, running from the second conserved V-encoded cysteine to the conserved J-encoded phenylalanine. Sequences without an unambiguous match to a single V gene segment were excluded from the earlier analysis of a few hundred of the donors. In an earlier analysis of 450 to 750 of the donors, a V segment was called functional when productive rearrangements were above 56.7%, and segregating when the standard deviation between donors exceeded 5%. A statistical classification framework was built to diagnose cytomegalovirus status from the catalog of TCR beta chain sequences. A later analysis assigned V and J genes by comparing TCR nucleotide sequences with IMGT/GENE-DB human TR gene sequences. In a later analysis, CDR3 sequences and most-parsimonious VDJ recombination scenarios were assigned using the TCRdist pipeline. In a later analysis, each TCR beta chain was defined by its CDR3 amino acid sequence together with its V-gene family, and reads lacking a unique V-gene family were excluded. In a later analysis, 550 to 650 highly shared, low-generation-probability nucleotide sequences were removed to address suspected cross-contamination and a sequencing artifact. In a later analysis, a clonal expansion index for each public chain was calculated from normalized within-repertoire ranks of inferred template counts. In a later analysis, generation probabilities were computed with a VDJ recombination model fitted to out-of-frame rearrangements, and the resulting probabilities were checked against IGoR. Hypergeometric tests were used in a later analysis to score TCR-TCR, TCR-HLA and TCR-CMV co-occurrence, with a repertoire-size bias correction applied to the TCR pairs. A later analysis estimated false discovery rates by permuting HLA or CMV assignments 20 times. In a later analysis, co-occurring TCRs were grouped using DBSCAN, with TCRdist sequence similarity added in when clustering inside HLA-allele-positive subsets. For co-occurrence clustering, repertoires with fewer than 30,000 or more than 120,000 public chains were excluded, along with 4 to 6 repertoires with anomalous nucleotide sharing. This is the immuneACCESS table as TCRdb keeps it, with only in-frame sequences that have V and J called. A part of the clones is gone; compared with another copy, unresolved V genes explain less than half, and the rest is unexplained. V and J calls and clone size are given by that table; D and trimming were obtained from the DNA. In all, the sample holds 110,000 to 150,000 clones, and 60% to 85% of those were seen once. Of the sample, 6.5% to 9% is held by the ten largest clones.

Taken from the germline V gene (reference sequence), the CDR1 and CDR2 loops are LNHDA and SQIVND. V trim: 5 bases; J trim: 7 bases; unmatched bases: 9. The CDR3 spans 14 residues, from the cysteine through the phenylalanine. Only the CDR3 portion is preserved as DNA: 42 bases, with reading frame beginning at the first base. The rearranged chain carries TRBV19 and TRBJ1-1, with 8 bases aligning to TRBD1. Input material: PBMCs. This sequence originates from a man aged 30 to 45 in good health and CMV-seronegative. The CDR3 reads as follows: CASSDPGQAREAFF. Here is the DNA: TGTGCCAGTAGTGACCCGGGACAGGCTCGTGAAGCTTTCTTT. Where the CDR3 stops, the reference TRBV19 and TRBJ1-1 genes take over; the full variable domain is DGGITQSPKYLFRKEGQNVTLSCEQNLNHDAMYWYRQDPGQGLRLIYYSQIVNDFQKGDIAEGYSVSREKKESFPLTVTSAQKNPTAFYLCASSDPGQAREAFFGQGTRLTVV.